These 21 T cell receptor beta chains share one sample of origin, sequenced in a study of blood T cell repertoires in COVID-19. Profiled with immunoSEQ multiplex PCR; TCRdb holds only in-frame clones, not every one. Among about 210,000 clones listed, 65% to 85% were seen once. The source material was PBMCs or T cells enriched from blood (not recorded which). These receptors originate from a man aged 25-40 years with acute COVID-19.

The CDR3 DNA follows: TGTGCCAGCAGTGAATGGAGGAGAGGGACTAATGAAAAACTGTTTTTT. Amino acid sequence: CASSEWRRGTNEKLFF. This chain joins TRBV2 and TRBJ1-4, with D unresolved. Germline loops: CDR1 SNHLY, CDR2 FYNNEI. V lost 2 bases and J 2 bases, leaving 12 bases between the germline ends. The CDR3 totals 16 residues.

Remarks on this clone: Other DNA sequences from this sample encode an identical CDR3 as well. The gene calls are TRBV5-1 and TRBJ1-1, with D perhaps TRBD1 (5 bases). CDR1 and CDR2 from the germline V gene are SGHRS and YFSETQ. Trimming shortened V by 0 bases and J by 2 bases, and 8 bases separated the two germline ends. There are 14 residues in the CDR3. In DNA form, the CDR3 reads TGCGCCAGCAGCTTGGGACAGAGAAACACTGAAGCTTTCTTT. This sequence encodes CASSLGQRNTEAFF.

This chain uses TRBV5-1 with TRBJ2-5; a possible D gene is TRBD2 (6 bases). Trimming took 4 bases from V and 5 from J, leaving 15 bases between them. The CDR3 sequence is 14 residues long. Per germline, CDR1 SGHRS and CDR2 YFSETQ. The CDR3, as DNA: TGCGCCAGCAGCCCGCGGGGTGGCGTGGAGACCCAGTACTTC. Protein: CASSPRGGVETQYF.

The CDR3 coding sequence is TGTGCCAGCAGTGATCCTAGCGGGGGGTTATACGAGCAGTACTTC. This codes for CASSDPSGGLYEQYF. V gene TRBV6-1 combines with J gene TRBJ2-7, with 11 nucleotides matching TRBD2. This CDR3 has 15 residues. Looked up from germline, CDR1 is MNHNS and CDR2 is SASEGT. V lost 3 bases to trimming and J lost 4 bases; unmatched junction nucleotides: 5.

The genes are TRBV30 and TRBJ1-1; D is undetermined. The CDR3 consists of 11 residues. The V end lost 2 bases, the J end lost 6 bases, and 7 bases lay between the germline ends. CDR1 and CDR2 from the germline V gene are GTSNPN and SVGIG (reference sequence). The CDR3 nucleotides are TGTGCCTGGAGTAGAGCGCCTGAAGCTTTCTTT. This sequence encodes CAWSRAPEAFF. The whole variable domain, filled in from reference TRBV30 and TRBJ1-1, reads SQTIHQWPATLVQPVGSPLSLECTVEGTSNPNLYWYRQAAGRGLQLLFYSVGIGQISSEVPQNLSASRPQDRQFILSSKKLLLSDSGFYLCAWSRAPEAFFGQGTRLTVV.

The chain employs TRBV25-1 and TRBJ1-2; maybe TRBD1 (5 bases). CDR3 length: 14 amino acids. Germline CDR1 and CDR2: MGHDK and SYGVNS. The germline V and J ends were trimmed by 2 bases and 4 bases, with 11 bases remaining between them. The DNA of the CDR3 is TGTGCCAGCAGTGAAGTGGCGGGGGTCTATGGCTACACCTTC. It codes for CASSEVAGVYGYTF.

This chain links TRBV2 with TRBJ2-7, with D possibly TRBD2 on 6 matching bases. Trimming stripped 8 bases from V and 5 bases from J, with 13 bases between. The CDR3 contains 12 residues. CDR1 and CDR2 from the germline V gene are SNHLY and FYNNEI. The CDR3 spells CASHRGRHEQYF. The DNA of the CDR3 is TGTGCCAGCCACCGGGGGAGACACGAGCAGTACTTC.

This chain links TRBV5-5 with TRBJ1-6; 9 positions agree with TRBD1. The CDR3 length is 18 residues. Germline lookup yields CDR1 SGHKS and CDR2 YYEKEE (reference sequence). The V gene end was trimmed by 4 bases and the J gene end by 10 bases; junction bases not matched to a gene: 18. In DNA form, the CDR3 reads TGTGCCAGCAGCCTATACCACCGGGACAGGGTTTTAGGCTCACCCCTCCACTTT. Protein sequence: CASSLYHRDRVLGSPLHF.

The chain employs TRBV7-9 and TRBJ1-2; D gene uncertain. Germline lookup yields CDR1 SEHNR and CDR2 FQNEAQ (reference sequence). The V gene lost 0 bases and the J gene lost 8 bases, with 13 bases spanning the gap. The CDR3 is made up of 14 amino acids. In DNA, the CDR3 is TGTGCCAGCAGCTTAGCAAGGCAGGATCAGGGCTACACCTTC. It encodes CASSLARQDQGYTF.

The chain uses TRBV21-1 and TRBJ1-6; the table names TRBD1, a call not compared with the DNA. TRBV21-1 is a known pseudogene. This CDR3 is built from 15 residues. The CDR3 DNA reads as TGTGCCAGCAGCAAACAGGGCCCCTATAATTCACCCCTCCACTTT. Protein: CASSKQGPYNSPLHF.

This chain joins TRBV4-1 and TRBJ2-2, with 8 bases lining up with TRBD1. CDR3 length: 14 residues. Germline CDR1 MGHRA, CDR2 YSYEKL. J lost 7 bases, V lost 4 bases, and 5 bases had no gene match. CDR3 nucleotide sequence: TGCGCCAGCAGCCTCAGGGGGCAGGTCGGGGAGCTGTTTTTT. Encoded protein: CASSLRGQVGELFF.

The rearrangement links TRBV6-4 to TRBJ2-5; 11 bases map to TRBD2. This CDR3 is 15 amino acids long. The germline CDR1 and CDR2 sequences are MRHNA and SNTAGT. J lost 5 bases, V lost 4 bases, and 6 bases had no gene match. The CDR3 loop is CASSVSGGAGETQYF. The CDR3 DNA reads as TGTGCCAGCAGTGTTAGCGGGGGGGCCGGCGAGACCCAGTACTTC.

J is TRBJ1-2 and V is TRBV6-4; 7 nucleotides align to TRBD1. This CDR3 comprises 17 residues. Germline V gene data show CDR1 as MRHNA and CDR2 as SNTAGT. V gave up 6 bases and J gave up 8 bases; unmatched junction bases: 21. CDR3 amino acids: CASRQPSPDRRFAGYTF. Here the CDR3 DNA reads TGTGCCAGCAGACAACCATCCCCGGACAGGAGATTTGCGGGCTACACCTTC.

The rearrangement links TRBV10-1 to TRBJ2-1; the D gene is possibly TRBD2 (6 bases). Germline loops: CDR1 WNHNN, CDR2 SYGVQD (reference sequence). The CDR3 is made up of 14 amino acids. The germline V and J ends were trimmed by 6 bases and 0 bases, with 9 bases remaining between them. The CDR3 DNA reads as TGCGCCAGCAGCCTTAGCGGCTCCTACAATGAGCAGTTCTTC. This sequence encodes CASSLSGSYNEQFF.

The gene calls are TRBV9 and TRBJ1-2; 9 bases are a match to TRBD1. Germline values: CDR1 SGDLS, CDR2 YYNGEE. V lost 3 bases and J lost 4; bases outside the gene matches: 4. The CDR3 runs 14 residues. The CDR3 loop is CASSEGQGTYGYTF. The CDR3 DNA sequence: TGTGCCAGCAGCGAGGGACAGGGAACCTATGGCTACACCTTC.

The CDR3 loop reads CASRPGTHEVHTEAFF. CDR3 sequence (DNA): TGTGCCAGCAGACCCGGGACACACGAAGTACACACTGAAGCTTTCTTT. The V call is TRBV27, the J call TRBJ1-1; possible D gene TRBD1, 6 bases. V lost 6 bases, J lost 3 bases, and 20 bases lay in between. The germline V gene has CDR1 MNHEY and CDR2 SMNVEV (reference sequence). The length of the CDR3 is 16 residues.

This clone was found once. The CDR3 nucleotides read TGCGCCAGCAGCCCGGGGACTAGCGGGGGCAATGAGCAGTTCTTC. Its protein is CASSPGTSGGNEQFF. This sequence joins TRBV10-2 and TRBJ2-1; TRBD2 matches 14 bases. Trimming cost V 6 bases and J 6 bases; bases outside gene matches: 4. From germline, CDR1 is WSHSY and CDR2 SAAADI. The CDR3 is made up of 15 amino acids.

DNA of the CDR3: TGTGCCAGCAGCCCAGGGGGTAGGGTCAACTCTGGAAACACCATATATTTT. Protein product: CASSPGGRVNSGNTIYF. The chain couples TRBV21-1 to TRBJ1-3; TRBD1 reflects the table's D call only, with no check against the DNA. TRBV21-1 counts as a pseudogene. The CDR3 sequence is 17 residues long.

This clone was detected once. The rearrangement joins TRBV7-2 to TRBJ2-3, with 7 positions matching TRBD1. This CDR3 has 15 amino acids. J lost 9 bases, V lost 5 bases, and 14 bases had no gene match. CDR1 is SGHTA and CDR2 is FQGNSA in the germline V gene. The CDR3 loop is CASSKGQETRYTQYF. The CDR3 DNA is TGTGCCAGCAGCAAAGGACAGGAGACCAGATACACGCAGTATTTT.

The gene calls are TRBV12-3 or TRBV12-4 and TRBJ2-3; 11 bases fit TRBD2. CDR3 length: 13 amino acids. V was clipped by 6 bases and J by 12 bases; unmatched bases: 8. The CDR3 here is CASSIAGTSGQYF. The CDR3, as DNA: TGTGCCAGCAGCATCGCCGGGACTAGCGGCCAGTATTTT.

The chain links TRBV6-4 to TRBJ2-1; TRBD2 matches 7 bases. Trimming at V came to 8 bases and at J to 4 bases, leaving 5 bases not matched to a gene. CDR1 is MRHNA and CDR2 is SNTAGT in the germline V gene. CDR3 length: 13 residues. The CDR3 DNA reads as TGTGCCAGCTCAGCGGGGTTTTACAATGAGCAGTTCTTC. This sequence encodes CASSAGFYNEQFF.